One and the same sample provided the 15 T cell receptor beta chains below, sequenced in a study of shared clonotypes between healthy human individuals. Some clones are missing from TCRdb's copy, which holds only in-frame ones; the method was immunoSEQ multiplex PCR. The sample includes 2,100,000 or so clones, 95% of them seen just once. The source material was naive CD4+ T cells sorted from blood. Subset in this sample: CD45RA+ positively selected. The receptor set was obtained from a man aged 18 to 29 in good health.

CDR3 nucleotide sequence: TGTGCCAGCAGTCTAACAGGGGACACCGGGGAGCTGTTTTTT. Its protein is CASSLTGDTGELFF. The V gene is TRBV6-6, the J gene TRBJ2-2, with TRBD1 identical over 7 bases. Germline V lookup: CDR1 MNHNY, CDR2 SVGAGI (reference sequence). CDR3 length: 14 residues. The V segment lost 5 bases and the J segment 3 bases; nucleotides outside the gene matches: 3.

The chain employs TRBV18 and TRBJ2-1; D not certain. V was cut by 7 bases and J by 4 bases, with 11 bases left in between. Germline V gene data show CDR1 as KGHSH and CDR2 as LQKENI. The CDR3 length is 13 residues. In DNA, the CDR3 is TGTGCCAGCTTAACTGGGGTGTACAATGAGCAGTTCTTC. Residues: CASLTGVYNEQFF.

This chain connects TRBV25-1 to TRBJ2-1; D call uncertain. The length of the CDR3 is 14 residues. Trimming cost V 1 base and J 7 bases, with 11 bases left between them. Germline V gene lookup returns CDR1 MGHDK and CDR2 SYGVNS. Here the CDR3 reads CASSEFQRRNEQFF. DNA of the CDR3: TGTGCCAGCAGTGAATTTCAGAGAAGAAATGAGCAGTTCTTC.

The gene calls are TRBV5-6 and TRBJ1-5; 8 bases match TRBD1. With 4 bases clipped from V and 3 bases from J, the junction kept 9 bases outside the gene matches. Germline V gene data show CDR1 as SGHDT and CDR2 as YYEEEE. The CDR3 extends over 16 amino acids. DNA for the CDR3: TGTGCCAGCAGCCAAGGACAGGGCCGGGACAATCAGCCCCAGCATTTT. It encodes CASSQGQGRDNQPQHF. The full variable domain, completed using reference TRBV5-6 and TRBJ1-5, is DAGVTQSPTHLIKTRGQQVTLRCSPKSGHDTVSWYQQALGQGPQFIFQYYEEEERQRGNFPDRFSGHQFPNYSSELNVNALLLGDSALYLCASSQGQGRDNQPQHFGDGTRLSIL.

J is TRBJ2-7 and V is TRBV29-1, with a weak D call TRBD2 (5 bases). The CDR3 extends over 11 amino acids. Germline V gives CDR1 SQVTM, CDR2 ANQGSEA. Trimming left V 6 bases short and J 7 bases short, with 13 bases between. DNA of the CDR3: TGCAGCGTCACAAAGACGGGGGAGCAGTACTTC. Translation: CSVTKTGEQYF.

The CDR3 nucleotides are TGCGCCAGCAGCCAAGAGTACACACACGAGCAGTACTTC. This codes for CASSQEYTHEQYF. V is TRBV4-3 and J is TRBJ2-7, with D uncertain. This CDR3 spans 13 amino acids. Per the germline V gene, CDR1 is LGHNA and CDR2 is YSLEER. Trimming took 0 bases from V and 5 from J, leaving 8 bases between them.

This chain joins TRBV2 and TRBJ2-7; no clear D. The CDR3 totals 17 residues. Trimming removed 4 bases from V and 3 bases from J, with 22 bases in between. Germline V gene lookup returns CDR1 SNHLY and CDR2 FYNNEI. The CDR3 sequence: CASSGKFFTSSDYEQYF. The CDR3 bases are TGTGCCAGCAGTGGGAAATTTTTTACATCCTCGGACTACGAGCAGTACTTC.

The chain carries TRBV27 and TRBJ1-1; possible D gene TRBD1, 5 bases. From germline, CDR1 is MNHEY and CDR2 SMNVEV (reference sequence). This CDR3 spans 20 amino acids. The V end lost 5 bases, the J end lost 2 bases, and 30 bases lay between the germline ends. The DNA for the CDR3 is TGTGCCAGCAGTCCAATCCTGCTGACAGTCCCGCGTTCGGGAAACACTGAAGCTTTCTTT. Amino acid sequence: CASSPILLTVPRSGNTEAFF.

The genes are TRBV6-5 and TRBJ1-3, with unresolved D. CDR3 size: 13 residues. The V and J ends lost 6 bases and 0 bases respectively, with 6 bases between them. CDR1 is MNHEY and CDR2 is SVGAGI in the germline V gene. CDR3 in DNA: TGTGCCAGCAGGGGGTTCTCTGGAAACACCATATATTTT. Translating gives CASRGFSGNTIYF.

This chain uses TRBV7-8 with TRBJ2-7; 7 bases are a match to TRBD1. The CDR3 has 16 amino acids. Trimming cost V 5 bases and J 4 bases; bases outside gene matches: 14. The germline V gene encodes CDR1 SGHVS and CDR2 FQNEAQ. CDR3 DNA: TGTGCCAGCAGCCCAGAACGACAGGGCCCCCTATACGAGCAGTACTTC. This gives the protein CASSPERQGPLYEQYF. The whole variable domain, filled in from reference TRBV7-8 and TRBJ2-7, reads GAGVSQSPRYKVAKRGQDVALRCDPISGHVSLFWYQQALGQGPEFLTYFQNEAQLDKSGLPSDRFFAERPEGSVSTLKIQRTQQEDSAVYLCASSPERQGPLYEQYFGPGTRLTVT.

On this clone: At one of its ends the junction is not consistent with the germline gene, which may arise from a read error. The gene calls are TRBV5-1 and TRBJ2-4, with D perhaps matching TRBD2 (6 bases). Germline loops: CDR1 SGHRS, CDR2 YFSETQ. CDR3 length: 17 residues. The CDR3 loop reads CASTLGIKEGAKNIQYF. Here the CDR3 DNA reads TGCGCCAGCACCTTGGGGATCAAGGAGGGAGCCAAAAACATTCAGTACTTC.

The chain has TRBV7-4 and TRBJ1-4; D unresolved. From germline, CDR1 is SGHVT and CDR2 SQSDAQ. The CDR3 is 15 residues long. Trimming pared 4 bases from V and 0 bases from J, leaving 9 bases between. In DNA form, the CDR3 reads TGTGCCAGCAGCTCTTTAGTCGCAACTAATGAAAAACTGTTTTTT. Its translation: CASSSLVATNEKLFF.

With respect to this clone: Other DNA sequences in this sample translate to the same CDR3. The chain has TRBV7-9 and TRBJ1-1, with a possible D match to TRBD1 (5 bases). The ends were cut back, 5 bases at V and 2 bases at J, with 12 bases in the middle. Germline loops: CDR1 SEHNR, CDR2 FQNEAQ (reference sequence). The CDR3 totals 14 residues. The CDR3 DNA reads as TGTGCCAGCAGCCCGGGAGGGGTCAACACTGAAGCTTTCTTT. Translation: CASSPGGVNTEAFF.

V is TRBV5-6 and J is TRBJ1-2; a weak D match, TRBD1 (5 bases). Germline CDR1 is SGHDT and CDR2 is YYEEEE. CDR3 length: 15 amino acids. Trimming removed 0 bases from V and 4 bases from J, with 13 bases in between. In DNA form, the CDR3 reads TGTGCCAGCAGCTTGGGCCCGGGAGGGACCTATGGCTACACCTTC. Protein: CASSLGPGGTYGYTF.

This chain joins TRBV7-3 and TRBJ2-3; D might be TRBD2 (6 bases). V lost 4 bases and J lost 6, with 8 bases in between. The CDR3 sequence is 12 residues long. Germline V gene data show CDR1 as SGHTA and CDR2 as FQGTGA. The CDR3 DNA reads TGTGCCAGCAGCTCCCGGGGGGATACGCAGTATTTT. Translation: CASSSRGDTQYF.